Listed here are 3 T cell receptor beta chains from one sample, sequenced in a study of CD8+CD57+ T cells in acquired aplastic anemia (dated by TCRdb to between 2017 and 2018). TCRdb shows the sequencer as Illumina HiSeq 2000. Genomic DNA served as template for TCR beta VDJ combination and CDR3 sequence profiling. Using fastp at Q25 and MiXCR, TCRdb reprocessed the public reads and kept productive beta chains. A single entry per CDR3 protein holds the most common genes and DNA from its merged rows. The sample table records 200,000 to 250,000 distinct CDR3 sequences; approximately 65% of these occur just once. Around three fifths of the sample comes from the top ten. Flow cytometry had shown CD8+CD57+ cell expansion in the patients selected for sequencing. Sequences were obtained from sorted CD4+, CD8+, or CD8+CD57+ T cells (not recorded which) from PBMCs. Receptors were obtained from a human donor with aplastic anemia.

This rearrangement joins TRBV7-7 to TRBJ2-5; 13 bases match TRBD2. This CDR3 comprises 16 residues. Germline V gene sequence: CDR1 SSHAT, CDR2 FNYEAQ (reference sequence). J was trimmed by 1 base and V by 3 bases; bases with no gene match: 2. CDR3 sequence: CASSLTSGGSQETQYF. The CDR3 region has the DNA TGTGCCAGCAGCTTGACTAGCGGGGGGTCCCAAGAGACCCAGTACTTC.

The J gene is TRBJ1-1, the V gene TRBV5-1, with 10 bases lining up with TRBD1. Germline V CDR1 and CDR2: SGHRS, YFSETQ. This CDR3 contains 14 residues. Losses at the gene ends were 7 bases for V and 4 bases for J; bases not matched to a gene: 7. Here the CDR3 reads CASGTTGGVTEAFF. The CDR3 DNA reads TGCGCCAGCGGTACGACAGGGGGCGTCACTGAAGCTTTCTTT.

This clonotype was seen just once. The genes are TRBV5-4 and TRBJ2-7; the D is unclear. Germline CDR1 is SGHNT and CDR2 is YYREEE (reference sequence). V shed 3 bases and J shed 2 bases, with 15 bases lying between them. The length of the CDR3 is 15 residues. The CDR3 DNA reads TGTGCCAGCAGCTCAACCCCCGCATCGACCTACGAGCAGTACTTC. This sequence encodes CASSSTPASTYEQYF. Looking up the rest from reference TRBV5-4 and TRBJ2-7 gives the full variable domain: ETGVTQSPTHLIKTRGQQVTLRCSSQSGHNTVSWYQQALGQGPQFIFQYYREEENGRGNFPPRFSGLQFPNYSSELNVNALELDDSALYLCASSSTPASTYEQYFGPGTRLTVT.